These 20 T cell receptor beta chains share one sample of origin, sequenced in a study of blood T cell repertoires in COVID-19. Generated by immunoSEQ multiplex PCR, the TCRdb table keeps only in-frame clones and is missing some. The repertoire holds about 120,000 clones, about 89% seen once, with about 19% in the top ten. Sequenced material: peripheral blood. These receptors all come from a human donor with acute or convalescent COVID-19. The donor label of this sample is uncertain.

The chain uses TRBV4-2 and TRBJ2-1; the match to TRBD2 covers 11 bases. V trimming: 1 base; J trimming: 11 bases; junction bases outside the gene matches: 7. There are 15 residues in the CDR3. Looked up from germline, CDR1 is LGHNA and CDR2 is YNFKEQ. CDR3 DNA: TGTGCCAGCAGCCAAGGTAGCGGGAGGGCCGGTCAGCAGTTCTTC. This sequence encodes CASSQGSGRAGQQFF.

The genes are TRBV7-9 and TRBJ1-1; D not certain. The germline gives CDR1 SEHNR, CDR2 FQNEAQ (reference sequence). CDR3 size: 13 residues. The V gene lost 5 bases and the J gene lost 5 bases, with 12 bases spanning the gap. CDR3 loop: CASSPALETEAFF. CDR3 nucleotide sequence: TGTGCCAGCAGCCCGGCCCTGGAGACTGAAGCTTTCTTT. The full variable domain, in which reference TRBV7-9 and TRBJ1-1 provide the parts outside the CDR3, is DTGVSQNPRHKITKRGQNVTFRCDPISEHNRLYWYRQTLGQGPEFLTYFQNEAQLEKSRLLSDRFSAERPKGSFSTLEIQRTEQGDSAMYLCASSPALETEAFFGQGTRLTVV.

The rearrangement links TRBV4-2 to TRBJ2-3; D possibly corresponds to TRBD2 (6 bases). Between the trimmed V and J ends, which lost 5 bases and 6 bases, there was a span of 24 bases. CDR3 size: 17 residues. The germline CDR1 and CDR2 sequences are LGHNA and YNFKEQ. The DNA for the CDR3 is TGTGCCAGCAGCTCACCGGGACTCTTTCCTGAGCATGATACGCAGTATTTT. Protein: CASSSPGLFPEHDTQYF.

CDR3 sequence (DNA): TGTGCCAGCAGTTACGGACAGAGCTCTGGAAACACCATATATTTT. It specifies CASSYGQSSGNTIYF. This sequence joins TRBV6-6 and TRBJ1-3, with D possibly being TRBD1 (6 bases). The CDR3 spans 15 residues. CDR1 is MNHNY and CDR2 is SVGAGI in the germline V gene (reference sequence). Trimming took 2 bases from V and 0 from J, leaving 8 bases between them.

This clone was seen only once. The chain has TRBV30 and TRBJ2-5, with D perhaps matching TRBD1 (6 bases). This CDR3 spans 13 amino acids. Germline V gene lookup returns CDR1 GTSNPN and CDR2 SVGIG (reference sequence). V was pared by 1 base and J by 5 bases, with 11 bases between. The CDR3 sequence: CAWSGTGQETQYF. For the CDR3, the DNA is TGTGCCTGGAGTGGCACAGGGCAGGAGACCCAGTACTTC.

The CDR3 bases are TGTGCCAGCAGAAGATCCCTTGGGGGGAGTTATAACAATCAGCCCCAGCATTTT. Encoded protein: CASRRSLGGSYNNQPQHF. The rearrangement uses TRBV28 and TRBJ1-5; D is possibly TRBD1 (5 bases). The CDR3 loop spans 18 amino acids. Germline V lookup: CDR1 MDHEN, CDR2 SYDVKM. Trimming shortened V by 6 bases and J by 3 bases, and 24 bases separated the two germline ends.

This clone showed up just once. This chain connects TRBV11-2 to TRBJ1-4; no definite D call. The CDR3 loop spans 13 amino acids. The germline V and J ends were trimmed by 4 bases and 7 bases, with 10 bases remaining between them. CDR1 and CDR2 from the germline V gene are SGHAT and FQNNGV. The CDR3 loop reads CASSSLGSEKLFF. DNA of the CDR3: TGTGCCAGCAGCTCGCTCGGGAGTGAAAAACTGTTTTTT. The whole variable domain, filled in from reference TRBV11-2 and TRBJ1-4, reads EAGVAQSPRYKIIEKRQSVAFWCNPISGHATLYWYQQILGQGPKLLIQFQNNGVVDDSQLPKDRFSAERLKGVDSTLKIQPAKLEDSAVYLCASSSLGSEKLFFGSGTQLSVL.

The genes are TRBV5-1 and TRBJ1-6; 8 nucleotides agree with TRBD1. V dropped 0 bases and J dropped 9; count of bases not matched to a gene: 5. Germline lookup yields CDR1 SGHRS and CDR2 YFSETQ. The length of the CDR3 is 15 residues. This chain's CDR3 is CASSLAGTGGSPLHF. The CDR3 DNA reads TGCGCCAGCAGCTTGGCCGGCACAGGGGGTTCACCCCTCCACTTT.

The chain has TRBV3-1 (or the pseudogene TRBV3-2) and TRBJ2-2; 8 bases agree with TRBD1. The CDR3 runs to 15 residues. V shed 3 bases and J 4 bases; nucleotides not matched to a gene: 4. From germline, CDR1 is LGHDT and CDR2 YNNKEL (reference sequence). The CDR3 sequence is CASSQGQASTGELFF. The CDR3 DNA reads TGTGCCAGCAGCCAGGGACAGGCGAGCACCGGGGAGCTGTTTTTT.

The genes are TRBV7-8 and TRBJ1-6; TRBD1 agrees at 7 bases. The germline gives CDR1 SGHVS, CDR2 FQNEAQ. Germline trimming cut 5 bases from V and 2 bases from J; bases unmatched to any gene: 6. CDR3 length: 16 amino acids. CDR3 in DNA: TGTGCCAGCAGCGTCACCGGGACAGCCTATAATTCACCCCTCCACTTT. It translates to CASSVTGTAYNSPLHF.

This clone was counted once. This chain joins TRBV27 and TRBJ2-3; 8 positions agree with TRBD2. Germline V CDR1 and CDR2: MNHEY, SMNVEV (reference sequence). V lost 10 bases and J lost 2; bases outside the gene matches: 14. The CDR3 loop spans 16 amino acids. This CDR3 is CANKRGRPHITDTQYF. The CDR3 DNA sequence: TGTGCCAACAAGCGGGGGAGACCCCATATCACAGATACGCAGTATTTT.

The chain recombines TRBV7-3 with TRBJ2-7; 9 nucleotides line up with TRBD2. J gave up 3 bases and V 5 bases, and 8 bases lay outside the gene matches. From germline, CDR1 is SGHTA and CDR2 FQGTGA. CDR3 length: 15 amino acids. The CDR3 loop reads CASSVSGSQVYEQYF. CDR3 DNA: TGTGCCAGCAGCGTTAGCGGGAGTCAAGTCTACGAGCAGTACTTC.

CDR3 in amino acids: CSVGGDRGNIQYF. The CDR3, as DNA: TGCAGCGTTGGAGGGGACAGGGGAAACATTCAGTACTTC. The chain links TRBV29-1 to TRBJ2-4; the match to TRBD1 covers 10 bases. Germline V CDR1 and CDR2: SQVTM, ANQGSEA. Germline trimming cut 4 bases from V and 6 bases from J; bases unmatched to any gene: 3. The CDR3 sequence is 13 residues long.

This clone was counted only a few times. This chain joins TRBV9 and TRBJ2-1, with D unresolved. V was cut by 0 bases and J by 6 bases, with 7 bases left in between. CDR1 is SGDLS, CDR2 YYNGEE, per germline. The CDR3 has 13 amino acids. The CDR3 spells CASSVGASNEQFF. The DNA of the CDR3 is TGTGCCAGCAGCGTAGGAGCGAGCAATGAGCAGTTCTTC.

V and J are TRBV7-9 and TRBJ2-1, with 8 nucleotides matching TRBD2. The CDR3 sequence is 14 residues long. Germline V CDR1 and CDR2: SEHNR, FQNEAQ (reference sequence). The J segment lost 5 bases and the V segment lost 0 bases, leaving 0 bases of the junction unmatched. The DNA for the CDR3 is TGTGCCAGCAGCTTAGCAGCGGGAGACAATGAGCAGTTCTTC. It codes for CASSLAAGDNEQFF.

J is TRBJ1-2 and V is TRBV30; D might be TRBD1 (6 bases). This CDR3 has 13 amino acids. The germline V and J ends were trimmed by 2 bases and 4 bases, with 11 bases remaining between them. Germline-derived CDR1 and CDR2 are GTSNPN and SVGIG (reference sequence). This chain's CDR3 is CAWSPTGRYGYTF. The CDR3 coding sequence is TGTGCCTGGAGTCCGACAGGACGCTATGGCTACACCTTC. Full variable domain (outside the CDR3, taken from reference TRBV30 and TRBJ1-2): SQTIHQWPATLVQPVGSPLSLECTVEGTSNPNLYWYRQAAGRGLQLLFYSVGIGQISSEVPQNLSASRPQDRQFILSSKKLLLSDSGFYLCAWSPTGRYGYTFGSGTRLTVV.

This clone was observed a few times. J is TRBJ1-3 and V is TRBV2; D is unresolved. Germline V gene sequence: CDR1 SNHLY, CDR2 FYNNEI. There are 13 residues in the CDR3. Trimming left V 10 bases short and J 0 bases short, with 10 bases between. The CDR3 here is CATTTFSGNTIYF. The CDR3 DNA follows: TGTGCCACCACGACTTTCTCTGGAAACACCATATATTTT.

The rearrangement joins TRBV28 to TRBJ2-1; 9 nucleotides line up with TRBD2. The CDR3 totals 15 residues. V trimming: 4 bases; J trimming: 4 bases; junction bases outside the gene matches: 5. Per the germline V gene, CDR1 is MDHEN and CDR2 is SYDVKM. CDR3 protein: CASSSPSGEYNEQFF. The CDR3 coding sequence is TGTGCCAGCAGTTCGCCTAGCGGGGAATACAATGAGCAGTTCTTC.

This CDR3 is CASSQDGGANEKLFF. CDR3 coding DNA: TGTGCCAGCAGCCAAGATGGGGGGGCTAATGAAAAACTGTTTTTT. The chain links TRBV14 to TRBJ1-4, with a possible D match to TRBD1 (5 bases). The CDR3 consists of 15 residues. Germline CDR1 and CDR2: SGHDN and FVKESK. The germline V and J ends were trimmed by 0 bases and 3 bases, with 8 bases remaining between them.

This rearrangement joins TRBV6-1 to TRBJ1-2; 7 bases map to TRBD1. The CDR3 is made up of 17 amino acids. The V gene end was trimmed by 3 bases and the J gene end by 2 bases; junction bases not matched to a gene: 12. Per the germline V gene, CDR1 is MNHNS and CDR2 is SASEGT. The CDR3 is CASSDQGVRGFNYGYTF. The CDR3 DNA follows: TGTGCCAGCAGTGATCAGGGGGTTCGGGGGTTCAACTATGGCTACACCTTC.